This T cell receptor beta chain was documented in a study of T cells in Graves' hyperthyroidism and ophthalmopathy. Study context: Blood was drawn when the patient was first diagnosed and still untreated.

Study observations and caveats: A model of 13 V-J pairs discriminated ophthalmopathy from stable hyperthyroidism. Most thyroid clonotypes expanded above 0.001 appeared in blood too.

The junction had 7 bases not matched to a gene; V was cut back by 2 bases and J by 1 base. CDR1 is WNHNN and CDR2 is SYGVQD in the germline V gene (reference sequence). The CDR3 is made up of 16 amino acids. This clonotype has ten or more counts. The antigen is not known. Using RNA transcripts as the source, TCR beta CDR3 regions were amplified. HTBI primers were employed in a first-round RT-PCR of the TCR CDR3. TCRdb called the multiplex PCR reads again in MiXCR, with one record for every CDR3 protein. Here the sample spans around 210,000 distinct CDR3 sequences, roughly a sixth being singletons. Sequencing was carried out using blood. V usage is TRBV10-1 and J usage is TRBJ1-1; 7 bases are shared with TRBD1. This clonotype was obtained from a woman between 45 and 65 years old with Graves' hyperthyroidism. The CDR3 spells CASSERPTGRNTEAFF. DNA for the CDR3: TGCGCCAGCAGTGAGCGGCCGACAGGGCGGAACACTGAAGCTTTCTTT.